A selection of T cell receptor beta chains follows, all from one sample in a study of CD8 T cells in Susac syndrome. Each CDR3 protein gets one entry after TCRdb re-called the immunoSEQ multiplex PCR reads with MiXCR. Of about 130,000 distinct CDR3 sequences listed, more than 90% are singletons. The sample consisted of CD4+ T cells from PBMCs. The receptors here all came from a human donor in good health. CDR3s include the opening cysteine and the closing phenylalanine or tryptophan. The D gene is left open where the match is weak. Some rows have no size entry. The others give once, few or many, or a class for an expanded clone.

v_gene	d_gene	abundance	j_gene	CDR3aa	CDR3nt
TRBV18	-	once	TRBJ1-3	CASSPRGDSGNTIYF	TGTGCCAGCTCACCGAGAGGGGACTCTGGAAACACCATATATTTT
TRBV2	-	-	TRBJ1-2	CASRGEVGYGYTF	TGTGCCAGCAGGGGGGAGGTCGGATATGGCTACACCTTC
TRBV28	TRBD1	-	TRBJ1-1	CASSKGQTGRGRAEAFF	TGTGCCAGCAGTAAGGGTCAGACAGGGCGCGGGAGGGCTGAAGCTTTCTTT
TRBV7-9	-	-	TRBJ1-2	CASSLEGIGYTF	TGTGCCAGCAGCTTAGAGGGGATCGGCTACACCTTC
TRBV20-1	TRBD2	-	TRBJ2-1	CSAYTGGNEQFF	TGCAGTGCCTATACGGGGGGCAATGAGCAGTTCTTC
TRBV6-6	TRBD2	-	TRBJ2-7	CASSGGLAGTYEQYF	TGTGCCAGCAGTGGGGGGCTAGCGGGAACCTACGAGCAGTACTTC
TRBV6-2/TRBV6-3	-	-	TRBJ1-1	CASAGLPRTEAFF	TGTGCCAGTGCAGGCTTACCCAGGACTGAAGCTTTCTTT
TRBV29-1	TRBD1	-	TRBJ1-5	CSYGQGNQPQHF	TGCAGCTATGGACAGGGCAATCAGCCCCAGCATTTT
TRBV3-1	TRBD1	few	TRBJ2-7	CASSPGQGPSYEQYF	TGTGCCAGCAGCCCGGGACAGGGTCCTTCGTACGAGCAGTACTTC
TRBV2	TRBD2	-	TRBJ2-3	CASSPGLGILSDTQYF	TGTGCCAGCAGTCCGGGACTAGGGATCCTCTCAGATACGCAGTATTTT
TRBV5-1	-	-	TRBJ1-5	CASSLEGSKGQPQHF	TGCGCCAGCAGCTTGGAAGGGTCAAAGGGTCAGCCCCAGCATTTT